The clone carrying this TCR beta chain has just one count. Sample-barcoded 5' priming and a J-beta primer mix drove a second PCR of roughly 6 to 12 cycles. Any given sample supplied a minimum of 3 million CDR3-containing paired-end reads. From the 5' RACE reads, TCRdb called clonotypes with MiXCR, one entry per CDR3 protein. The data hold around 940,000 distinct CDR3 sequences, with roughly 50% observed a single time. These data belong to a study of blood T cells in healthy people across ages. This CDR3 has 15 residues. V lost 4 bases and J 7 bases, leaving 17 bases between the germline ends. Looked up from germline, CDR1 is LNHNV and CDR2 is YYDKDF (reference sequence).

This chain uses TRBV15 with TRBJ2-1; D uncertain. The sequenced material came from blood. This clonotype originated in a woman in her sixties or seventies in good health. CDR3 amino acids: CATSTGSIAENEQFF. CDR3 nucleotides: TGTGCCACCAGCACCGGCAGCATTGCCGAGAATGAGCAGTTCTTC.